A selection of T cell receptor beta chains follows, all from one sample in a study of blood T cell repertoires in COVID-19. Profiling relied on immunoSEQ multiplex PCR, and the TCRdb table lists in-frame clones only, not all of them. The table has some 320,000 clones, 90% seen once; the top ten hold roughly 2.5%. The material sequenced was PBMCs or T cells enriched from blood (not recorded which). The receptors originated from a man in his sixties who had recovered from COVID-19. Each CDR3 is given with its conserved first and last residue. The D gene is left open where the match is weak. Size is omitted from some rows. Given values are once, few, many or a class for expanded clones.

DNA,CDR3,D,length,J,size,V
TGTGCCAGCAGCGTACTAGGGGGTGGTTACGAGCAGTACTTC,CASSVLGGGYEQYF,-,14,TRBJ2-7,-,TRBV9
TGTGCCAGCAGTGATCAGGGACATGGGGACTATGGCTACACCTTC,CASSDQGHGDYGYTF,-,15,TRBJ1-2,once,TRBV6-1
TGTGCCTGGAGTCCACTGGGGGGTGGACGTCAGCCCCAGCATTTT,CAWSPLGGGRQPQHF,-,15,TRBJ1-5,once,TRBV30
TGTGCCAGCAGCCAAGCGGGACAGGGTTTTGATGAGCAGTTCTTC,CASSQAGQGFDEQFF,TRBD1,15,TRBJ2-1,once,TRBV7-2
TGTGCCAGTAGTACCTGGGGACAGGGTATGAATTCACCCCTCCACTTT,CASSTWGQGMNSPLHF,TRBD1,16,TRBJ1-6,-,TRBV19
TGTGCCAGCAGTTCCTTCCTCTTTGGTAGCGGGATCAGAACCGGGGAGCTGTTTTTT,CASSSFLFGSGIRTGELFF,TRBD2,19,TRBJ2-2,-,TRBV6-2/TRBV6-3
TGTGCCAGCAGCCAAGACTCAGGGTCTGGAAACACCATATATTTT,CASSQDSGSGNTIYF,-,15,TRBJ1-3,once,TRBV3-1/TRBV3-2
TGTGCCAGCAGGATCCGGGGTGAGCAGTTCTTC,CASRIRGEQFF,-,11,TRBJ2-1,-,TRBV28
TGTGCCAGCAGCCCGCAGGTCGCTTGGGGCTACACCTTC,CASSPQVAWGYTF,-,13,TRBJ1-2,-,TRBV11-2
TGTGCCAGTAGTATGGGAGAACAAAACAATGAGCAGTTCTTC,CASSMGEQNNEQFF,-,14,TRBJ2-1,few,TRBV19
TGTGCCAGTAGGGACAGCTCTGGGGCCAACGTCCTGACTTTC,CASRDSSGANVLTF,-,14,TRBJ2-6,-,TRBV19
TGTGCCAGCTCGCCCCGCAGCGCGTGGGAGACCCAGTACTTC,CASSPRSAWETQYF,-,14,TRBJ2-5,-,TRBV18
TGTGCCAGCAGTACAGGAGTTTATGGCTACACCTTC,CASSTGVYGYTF,-,12,TRBJ1-2,-,TRBV6-5
TGTGCCAGCAGCCCGACTAGCGGGTACACAGATACGCAGTATTTT,CASSPTSGYTDTQYF,TRBD2,15,TRBJ2-3,-,TRBV7-9
TGTGCCAGCAAGAGGACTAGCTCAGATACGCAGTATTTT,CASKRTSSDTQYF,TRBD2,13,TRBJ2-3,-,TRBV27
TGTGCCAGCAGCTCCGTGACAGGGACTGAAGCTTTCTTT,CASSSVTGTEAFF,TRBD1,13,TRBJ1-1,-,TRBV7-2
TGTGCCAGTAGAAGAGGGATTACTGGCTACACCTTC,CASRRGITGYTF,-,12,TRBJ1-2,-,TRBV19
TGTGCCAGCAGTGGTGCCGGGAGGGCCGGAAACATTCAGTACTTC,CASSGAGRAGNIQYF,TRBD2,15,TRBJ2-4,-,TRBV2
TGTGCCAGCAGCTTTCGACCGGGGGGGGAGACCCAGTACTTC,CASSFRPGGETQYF,TRBD2,14,TRBJ2-5,-,TRBV7-2
TGTGCCAGCAGTCACTACTCCACTAATCAGCCCCAGCATTTT,CASSHYSTNQPQHF,-,14,TRBJ1-5,-,TRBV6-2/TRBV6-3
TGTGCCAGCAGCCAAGGACAGGGCACAGATACGCAGTATTTT,CASSQGQGTDTQYF,-,14,TRBJ2-3,-,TRBV3-1/TRBV3-2
TGTGCCAGCAGCATCGCCGGGAGGAACACTGAAGCTTTCTTT,CASSIAGRNTEAFF,-,14,TRBJ1-1,-,TRBV9
TGTGCCAGCAGCCCCACGTTGGGGGCGAGACAGGGGGCCACTGAAGCTTTCTTT,CASSPTLGARQGATEAFF,TRBD1,18,TRBJ1-1,-,TRBV11-2
TGTGCCAGCAGTTCGGGGGATTATAGCAATCAGCCCCAGCATTTT,CASSSGDYSNQPQHF,-,15,TRBJ1-5,-,TRBV28
TGTGCCAGCAGTCCCAAGACAGGGATAGGGCAGCCCCAGCATTTT,CASSPKTGIGQPQHF,TRBD1,15,TRBJ1-5,-,TRBV27
TGTGCCAGCAGCCAAGGAGTCCCACGAGAGCAGTACTTC,CASSQGVPREQYF,-,13,TRBJ2-7,-,TRBV14
TGTGCCAGTAGTGTCGACAGGGGTCGCACTGAAGCTTTCTTT,CASSVDRGRTEAFF,TRBD1,14,TRBJ1-1,once,TRBV19
TGTGCCAGCAGCTCGACTAGCGGGTCAGTCACCGGGGAGCTGTTTTTT,CASSSTSGSVTGELFF,TRBD2,16,TRBJ2-2,-,TRBV5-4
TGCGCCAGCAGCGTCGGGTATGTGAATTCACCCCTCCACTTT,CASSVGYVNSPLHF,-,14,TRBJ1-6,-,TRBV5-1
TGTGCCAGCAGCTTTGAGCTGACAGGGTTCAATGAGCAGTTCTTC,CASSFELTGFNEQFF,TRBD1,15,TRBJ2-1,-,TRBV11-2
TGTGCCAGCAGTGAAGAGCGAGGGCAGCCCCAGCATTTT,CASSEERGQPQHF,-,13,TRBJ1-5,-,TRBV6-1
TGTGCCAGCAGCTTAATCGGGACAGGGGACTACAATGAGCAGTTCTTC,CASSLIGTGDYNEQFF,TRBD1,16,TRBJ2-1,-,TRBV7-9
TGTGCCAGCAGCCAAGGCGGCCGGGCGGGGGGGCCGAATGAGCAGTTCTTC,CASSQGGRAGGPNEQFF,TRBD2,17,TRBJ2-1,-,TRBV4-2
TGTGCCAGCAGCGTCCGGGTGTTATCTAACTATGGCTACACCTTC,CASSVRVLSNYGYTF,-,15,TRBJ1-2,-,TRBV5-6
TGTGCCAGCAGCCTGAATGGTGCGGGGAGGGGCGGTGAGCAGTTCTTC,CASSLNGAGRGGEQFF,TRBD2,16,TRBJ2-1,-,TRBV7-6
TGTGCCAGCAGCCAAGTCGACGGAGCTAACTATGGCTACACCTTC,CASSQVDGANYGYTF,-,15,TRBJ1-2,-,TRBV4-2
TGTGCCAGCATAAGGACAGGGGATGGTCAGCCCCAGCATTTT,CASIRTGDGQPQHF,TRBD1,14,TRBJ1-5,-,TRBV27
TGTGCCAGCAGCCTCGGACAGGGGCCCTCCTACGAGCAGTACTTC,CASSLGQGPSYEQYF,TRBD1,15,TRBJ2-7,-,TRBV5-8
TGCAGCGTTGAACAGGGAAGCACAGATACGCAGTATTTT,CSVEQGSTDTQYF,-,13,TRBJ2-3,-,TRBV29-1
TGTGCCAGTAGTCTCCGACAGGGCGGAAGTAATGAAAAACTGTTTTTT,CASSLRQGGSNEKLFF,TRBD1,16,TRBJ1-4,-,TRBV19
TGCGCCAGCAGCCTCACAGGGAAATCGAACACTGAAGCTTTCTTT,CASSLTGKSNTEAFF,-,15,TRBJ1-1,-,TRBV5-1
TGTGCCAGCAGCTTAGGGGGGCGTCAGCCCCAGCATTTT,CASSLGGRQPQHF,-,13,TRBJ1-5,-,TRBV7-2
TGTGCCACCAAGGACAGTTTGAACACTGAAGCTTTCTTT,CATKDSLNTEAFF,-,13,TRBJ1-1,-,TRBV4-2
TGTGCCTGGAGTGTACAGGGCATGGGTGAAGCTTTCTTT,CAWSVQGMGEAFF,-,13,TRBJ1-1,-,TRBV30
TGTGCCAGCAGCCGCCCGGGACAGGGGGCGTTAGGCGTCTATGGCTACACCTTC,CASSRPGQGALGVYGYTF,TRBD1,18,TRBJ1-2,-,TRBV3-1/TRBV3-2
TGTGCCTGGAGTGTGCGCAGGGGGTCGACAGATACGCAGTATTTT,CAWSVRRGSTDTQYF,TRBD1,15,TRBJ2-3,-,TRBV30
TGTGCCAGTGCTACAGGGTTGCGCGCCGGTGAGCAGTTCTTC,CASATGLRAGEQFF,-,14,TRBJ2-1,-,TRBV2
TGTGCCAGCAGCTTAGAGCGGGGGTCCATCGGCGAGCAGTACTTC,CASSLERGSIGEQYF,TRBD2,15,TRBJ2-7,-,TRBV13
TGTGCCAGCAGCCGACTCTTTACTAGCGGGGGTGACGAGCAGTACTTC,CASSRLFTSGGDEQYF,TRBD2,16,TRBJ2-7,-,TRBV14
TGTGCCAGCACCCACACCAGACAGATAAGAGATACCCAGTACTTC,CASTHTRQIRDTQYF,-,15,TRBJ2-5,-,TRBV3-1/TRBV3-2